This T cell receptor beta chain was identified in a study of monozygotic twins with inflammatory bowel disease. Overall study findings and caveats: T cell subtypes that differed could not be told apart.

Blood was drawn once per donor, and each sample measured about 2.3 ml. As to this clonotype: No antigen is known for it.

TCRdb reprocessed the 5' RACE reads and reports one entry per CDR3 protein, with no DNA. The sample yields approximately 400,000 distinct CDR3 sequences, of which the top ten take up around 2.3%. The sequence came from a human donor with ulcerative colitis or Crohn's disease, or a healthy co-twin of an affected twin (not recorded which). Material for sequencing was blood.

CDR3: CASSLWVGNTEAFF. The chain joins TRBV12-3 or TRBV12-4 to TRBJ1-1. The CDR3 consists of 14 residues.